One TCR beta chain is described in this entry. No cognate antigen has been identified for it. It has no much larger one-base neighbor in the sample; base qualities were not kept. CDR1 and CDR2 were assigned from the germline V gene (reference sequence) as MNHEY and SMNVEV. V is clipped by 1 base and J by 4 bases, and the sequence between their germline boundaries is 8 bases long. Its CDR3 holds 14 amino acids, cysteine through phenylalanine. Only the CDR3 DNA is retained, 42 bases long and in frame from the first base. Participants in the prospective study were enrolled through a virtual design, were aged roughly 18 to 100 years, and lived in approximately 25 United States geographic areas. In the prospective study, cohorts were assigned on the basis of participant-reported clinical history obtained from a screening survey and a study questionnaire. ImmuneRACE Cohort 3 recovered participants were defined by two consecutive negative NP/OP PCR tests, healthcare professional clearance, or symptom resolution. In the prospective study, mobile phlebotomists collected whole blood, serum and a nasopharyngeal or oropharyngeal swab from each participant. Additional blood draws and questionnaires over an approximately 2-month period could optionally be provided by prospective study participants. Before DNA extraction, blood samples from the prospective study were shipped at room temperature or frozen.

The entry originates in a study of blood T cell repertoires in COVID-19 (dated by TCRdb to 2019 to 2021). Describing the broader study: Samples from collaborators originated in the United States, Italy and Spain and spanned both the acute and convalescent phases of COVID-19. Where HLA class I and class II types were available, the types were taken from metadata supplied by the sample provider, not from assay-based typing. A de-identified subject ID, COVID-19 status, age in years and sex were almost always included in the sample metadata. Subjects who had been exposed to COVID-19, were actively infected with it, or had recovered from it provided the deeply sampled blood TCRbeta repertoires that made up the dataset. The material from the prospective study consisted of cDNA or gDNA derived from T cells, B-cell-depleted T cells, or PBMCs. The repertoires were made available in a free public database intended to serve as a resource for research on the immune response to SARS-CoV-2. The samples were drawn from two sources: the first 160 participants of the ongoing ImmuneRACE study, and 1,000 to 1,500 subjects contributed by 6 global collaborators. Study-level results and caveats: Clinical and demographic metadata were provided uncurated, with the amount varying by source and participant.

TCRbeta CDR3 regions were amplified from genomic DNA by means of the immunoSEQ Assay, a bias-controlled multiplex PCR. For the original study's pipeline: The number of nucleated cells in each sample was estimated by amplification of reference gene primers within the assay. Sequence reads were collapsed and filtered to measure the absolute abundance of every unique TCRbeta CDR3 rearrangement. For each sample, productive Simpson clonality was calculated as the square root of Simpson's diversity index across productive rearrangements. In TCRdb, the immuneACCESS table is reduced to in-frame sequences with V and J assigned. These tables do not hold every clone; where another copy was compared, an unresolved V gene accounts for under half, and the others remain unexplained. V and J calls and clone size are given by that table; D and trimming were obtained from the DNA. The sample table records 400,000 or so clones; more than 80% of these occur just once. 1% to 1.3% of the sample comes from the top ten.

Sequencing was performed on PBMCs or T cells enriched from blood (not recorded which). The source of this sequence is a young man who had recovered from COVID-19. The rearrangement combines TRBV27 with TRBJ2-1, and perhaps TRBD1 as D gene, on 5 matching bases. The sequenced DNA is TGTGCCAGCAGTTTATGGGGCGGATACAATGAGCAGTTCTTC. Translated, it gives CASSLWGGYNEQFF.